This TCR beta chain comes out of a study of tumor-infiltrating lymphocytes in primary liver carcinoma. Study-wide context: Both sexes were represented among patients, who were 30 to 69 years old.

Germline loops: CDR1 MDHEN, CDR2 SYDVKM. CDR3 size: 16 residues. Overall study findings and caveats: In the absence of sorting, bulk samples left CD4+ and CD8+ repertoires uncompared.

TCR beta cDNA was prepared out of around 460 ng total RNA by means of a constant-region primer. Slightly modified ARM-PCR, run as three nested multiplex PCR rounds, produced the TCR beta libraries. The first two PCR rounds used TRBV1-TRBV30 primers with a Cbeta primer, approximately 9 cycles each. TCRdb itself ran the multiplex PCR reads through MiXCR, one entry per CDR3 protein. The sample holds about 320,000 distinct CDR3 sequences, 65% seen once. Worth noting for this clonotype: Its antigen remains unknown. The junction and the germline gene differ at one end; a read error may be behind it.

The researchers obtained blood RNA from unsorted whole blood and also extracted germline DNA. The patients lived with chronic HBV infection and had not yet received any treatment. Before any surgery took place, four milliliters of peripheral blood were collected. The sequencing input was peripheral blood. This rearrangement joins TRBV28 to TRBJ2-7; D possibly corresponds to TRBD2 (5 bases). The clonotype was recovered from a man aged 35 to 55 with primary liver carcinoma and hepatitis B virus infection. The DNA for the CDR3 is TGTGCCGGCAGCCCACCGGGAAAATCGTTCTCCTACAAGCAGTACTTC. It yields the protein CAGSPPGKSFSYKQYF.